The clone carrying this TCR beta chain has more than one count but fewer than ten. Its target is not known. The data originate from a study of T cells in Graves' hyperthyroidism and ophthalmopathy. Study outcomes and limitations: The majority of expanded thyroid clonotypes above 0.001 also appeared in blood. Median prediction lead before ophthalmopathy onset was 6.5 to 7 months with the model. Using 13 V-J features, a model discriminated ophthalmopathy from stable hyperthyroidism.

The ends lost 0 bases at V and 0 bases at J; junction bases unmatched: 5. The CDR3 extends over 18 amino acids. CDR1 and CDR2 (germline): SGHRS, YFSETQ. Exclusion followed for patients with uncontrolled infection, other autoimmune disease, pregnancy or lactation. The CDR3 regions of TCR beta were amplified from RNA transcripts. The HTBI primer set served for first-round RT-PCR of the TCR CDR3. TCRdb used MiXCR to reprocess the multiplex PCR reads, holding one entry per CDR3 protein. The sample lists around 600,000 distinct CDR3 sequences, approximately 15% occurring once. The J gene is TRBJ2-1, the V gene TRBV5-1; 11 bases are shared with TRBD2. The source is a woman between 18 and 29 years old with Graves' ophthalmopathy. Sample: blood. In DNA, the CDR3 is TGCGCCAGCAGCTTGGGACTAGCGGGATCGGACTCCTACAATGAGCAGTTCTTC. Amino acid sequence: CASSLGLAGSDSYNEQFF.